The source of this T cell receptor (beta chain) is a study of tumor and adjacent non-tumor tissue in lung cancer. Study-level information: The cohort had roughly 11 adenocarcinoma, a couple of squamous cell and 1 small cell patients. The patients, approximately 9 men and 5 women, were roughly 31 to 80 with stage I to III disease. Whole-study findings and limits: Significantly higher TCR diversity was found in tumor than normal lung.

No cell sorting was done before RNA was extracted from the tissue. This non-tumor lung sample came from over 3 cm beyond the tumor edge. With regard to this clonotype: Its antigen remains unidentified. Mismatch with germline at one junction end may stem from a read error.

Three rounds of nested PCR, following a modified ARM-PCR protocol, produced the TCRbeta library. TCRdb reprocessed the multiplex PCR reads via MiXCR and lists one record per CDR3 protein. The sample contains tens of thousands of distinct CDR3 sequences, 76% of which appear only once. The CDR3 extends over 18 amino acids. Germline V gene lookup returns CDR1 DFQATT and CDR2 SNEGSKA (reference sequence). Input material: distant non-tumor lung tissue. The sequence was collected from a man aged 65-85 years with non-small cell lung cancer. The chain recombines TRBV20-1 with TRBJ2-3, with D maybe TRBD2 (5 bases). CDR3 DNA: TGCAGTGCTAGTGATCGGGGTGCCTCCAGATTTTCCACAGATATGCAGTATTTT. Protein: CSASDRGASRFSTDMQYF.